Following are 30 T cell receptor beta chains from one sample sequenced in a study of shared clonotypes between healthy human individuals. Using immunoSEQ multiplex PCR, the repertoire was profiled, and TCRdb retains in-frame clones only, with some absent. The sample contains about 2,500,000 clones, roughly nine tenths of which appear only once. Sequencing used naive CD4+ T cells sorted from blood. As to subset: CD45RA+ positively selected. The receptors originated from a man aged 18 to 29 in good health.

The chain links TRBV6-4 to TRBJ2-7, with 7 positions matching TRBD2. V shed 8 bases and J 5 bases; nucleotides not matched to a gene: 18. This CDR3 region has 16 residues. CDR1 and CDR2 (germline): MRHNA, SNTAGT. In nucleotides, the CDR3 is TGTGCCAGCGGGAGATCGGCGGGAGCCGGTTCGAACGAGCAGTACTTC. This encodes CASGRSAGAGSNEQYF.

The J gene is TRBJ1-2, the V gene TRBV19; D gene uncertain. The CDR3 is 14 residues long. The V end lost 4 bases, the J end lost 5 bases, and 14 bases lay between the germline ends. Germline CDR1 LNHDA, CDR2 SQIVND (reference sequence). CDR3 DNA: TGTGCCAGTAGTAGACCCAAGTCGGGGTATGGCTACACCTTC. Amino acids: CASSRPKSGYGYTF. Together with reference TRBV19 and TRBJ1-2, the CDR3 gives the full variable domain: DGGITQSPKYLFRKEGQNVTLSCEQNLNHDAMYWYRQDPGQGLRLIYYSQIVNDFQKGDIAEGYSVSREKKESFPLTVTSAQKNPTAFYLCASSRPKSGYGYTFGSGTRLTVV.

On this clone itself: This specimen includes other DNA sequences encoding the same CDR3. V gene TRBV9 combines with J gene TRBJ2-1; 11 positions match TRBD2. Germline V gene lookup returns CDR1 SGDLS and CDR2 YYNGEE. The CDR3 length is 18 residues. Germline trimming cut 0 bases from V and 2 bases from J; bases unmatched to any gene: 7. Written as DNA, the CDR3 is TGTGCCAGCAGCGTAGCTCTGTCTAGCGGGGGGCCCTACAATGAGCAGTTCTTC. It yields the protein CASSVALSSGGPYNEQFF.

The chain carries TRBV5-6 and TRBJ1-2; D perhaps matches TRBD1 (6 bases). Germline V lookup: CDR1 SGHDT, CDR2 YYEEEE. The V end was cut by 4 bases, the J end by 0 bases, with 16 bases between. The CDR3 covers 16 residues. Written as DNA, the CDR3 is TGTGCCAGCAGCCTGTCGCGGGGGCCCCCTAACTATGGCTACACCTTC. The encoded protein is CASSLSRGPPNYGYTF.

This clone was detected a few times. The V gene is TRBV27, the J gene TRBJ2-7; maybe TRBD2 (7 bases). V was clipped by 7 bases and J by 0 bases, with 13 bases between them. The germline CDR1 and CDR2 sequences are MNHEY and SMNVEV (reference sequence). CDR3 length: 14 residues. The CDR3, as DNA: TGTGCCAGCAAACAGGGACTAAGCTCCTACGAGCAGTACTTC. Translating it yields CASKQGLSSYEQYF.

This clone was detected a few times. The same CDR3 can be traced to other DNA sequences in this sample. CDR3 nucleotide sequence: TGTGCCAGCAGCTTGGCCGAGGAGACCCAGTACTTC. Amino acid sequence: CASSLAEETQYF. V gene TRBV5-5 combines with J gene TRBJ2-5; D not certain. Germline V gene lookup returns CDR1 SGHKS and CDR2 YYEKEE (reference sequence). V was pared by 0 bases and J by 5 bases, with 5 bases between. This CDR3 is built from 12 residues.

In its sample, this clone was seen a few times. The chain combines TRBV10-2 with TRBJ1-1; D gene unclear. Trimming took off 4 bases at V and 0 bases at J, with 9 bases between the two ends. CDR1 and CDR2 (germline): WSHSY, SAAADI. The CDR3 runs 14 residues. The CDR3 spells CASSVGEMNTEAFF. The DNA for the CDR3 is TGCGCCAGCAGTGTGGGAGAGATGAACACTGAAGCTTTCTTT.

The chain joins TRBV28 to TRBJ1-1; perhaps TRBD1 as D (5 bases). Germline CDR1 and CDR2: MDHEN and SYDVKM. V lost 6 bases, J lost 4 bases, and 18 bases lay in between. The CDR3 has 15 residues. DNA for the CDR3: TGTGCCAGCAGCATTCCGGGGGGGTTATCCACTGAAGCTTTCTTT. Residues: CASSIPGGLSTEAFF. Full variable domain (remainder filled in from reference TRBV28 and TRBJ1-1): DVKVTQSSRYLVKRTGEKVFLECVQDMDHENMFWYRQDPGLGLRLIYFSYDVKMKEKGDIPEGYSVSREKKERFSLILESASTNQTSMYLCASSIPGGLSTEAFFGQGTRLTVV.

The genes are TRBV4-3 and TRBJ2-3; TRBD2 agrees at 8 bases. J gave up 2 bases and V 2 bases, and 6 bases lay outside the gene matches. Germline CDR1 is LGHNA and CDR2 is YSLEER. The CDR3 contains 16 residues. The CDR3 is CASSQSGGDPTDTQYF. As DNA, the CDR3 is TGCGCCAGCAGCCAATCCGGGGGGGACCCCACAGATACGCAGTATTTT.

The chain is built from TRBV7-2 and TRBJ2-7; D ambiguous. CDR3 length equals 14 residues. CDR1 and CDR2 (germline): SGHTA, FQGNSA. Trimming took off 0 bases at V and 5 bases at J, with 11 bases between the two ends. The chain's CDR3 is CASSLAPSVNEQYF. The CDR3 nucleotides read TGTGCCAGCAGCTTAGCACCATCCGTCAACGAGCAGTACTTC.

The chain uses TRBV5-1 and TRBJ2-5; D not resolved. In germline, CDR1 is SGHRS, CDR2 YFSETQ. The CDR3 has 14 amino acids. V dropped 4 bases and J dropped 4 bases, with 14 bases sitting between them. This CDR3 is CASSPRGGRETQYF. CDR3 bases: TGCGCCAGCAGCCCCCGCGGTGGTCGAGAGACCCAGTACTTC.

This sequence joins TRBV7-2 and TRBJ2-4; 7 positions agree with TRBD1. In germline, CDR1 is SGHTA, CDR2 FQGNSA. V lost 5 bases to trimming and J lost 0 bases; unmatched junction nucleotides: 4. CDR3 length: 15 residues. The CDR3 loop reads CASSGTVLAKNIQYF. The CDR3 coding sequence is TGTGCCAGCAGCGGGACAGTTCTAGCCAAAAACATTCAGTACTTC. The variable domain in full, with the rest retrieved from reference TRBV7-2 and TRBJ2-4, is GAGVSQSPSNKVTEKGKDVELRCDPISGHTALYWYRQSLGQGLEFLIYFQGNSAPDKSGLPSDRFSAERTGGSVSTLTIQRTQQEDSAVYLCASSGTVLAKNIQYFGAGTRLSVL.

The gene calls are TRBV9 and TRBJ2-5, with D perhaps TRBD1 or TRBD2 (7 bases each). Germline V lookup: CDR1 SGDLS, CDR2 YYNGEE. Trimming removed 2 bases from V and 4 bases from J, with 15 bases in between. The CDR3 extends over 15 amino acids. Here the CDR3 DNA reads TGTGCCAGCAGCGTCGTTACAGGGGAGGGAGAGACCCAGTACTTC. Its translation: CASSVVTGEGETQYF. Full variable domain (rest looked up from reference TRBV9 and TRBJ2-5): DSGVTQTPKHLITATGQRVTLRCSPRSGDLSVYWYQQSLDQGLQFLIQYYNGEERAKGNILERFSAQQFPDLHSELNLSSLELGDSALYFCASSVVTGEGETQYFGPGTRLLVL.

The genes are TRBV7-9 and TRBJ2-3; no reliable D call. V shed 5 bases and J shed 7 bases, with 10 bases lying between them. This CDR3 has 12 amino acids. Germline-derived CDR1 and CDR2 are SEHNR and FQNEAQ (reference sequence). CDR3 loop: CASSALTYTQYF. CDR3 in DNA: TGTGCCAGCAGCGCCCTGACTTATACGCAGTATTTT.

This chain uses TRBV18 with TRBJ1-1; 7 nucleotides align to TRBD1. In germline, CDR1 is KGHSH, CDR2 LQKENI. This CDR3 spans 13 amino acids. The V gene end was trimmed by 4 bases and the J gene end by 3 bases; junction bases not matched to a gene: 2. The CDR3 nucleotides are TGTGCCAGCTCACGCGGGACAGACACTGAAGCTTTCTTT. It encodes CASSRGTDTEAFF.

This clone was seen a single time. The V gene is TRBV5-1, the J gene TRBJ1-3; D call uncertain. Trimming stripped 7 bases from V and 0 bases from J, with 11 bases between. Per germline, CDR1 SGHRS and CDR2 YFSETQ. The CDR3 is made up of 14 amino acids. The CDR3 spells CASGTENSGNTIYF. The CDR3 DNA is TGCGCCAGCGGCACGGAAAACTCTGGAAACACCATATATTTT.

The chain links TRBV5-5 to TRBJ2-3; 10 bases align to TRBD2. The trim removed 3 bases at V and 0 bases at J, leaving 7 bases unmatched. The CDR3 length is 17 residues. CDR1 is SGHKS and CDR2 is YYEKEE in the germline V gene (reference sequence). The CDR3 coding sequence is TGTGCCAGCAGCTCTACGCCGACTAGCGGGAGCACAGATACGCAGTATTTT. This codes for CASSSTPTSGSTDTQYF.

The gene calls are TRBV12-5 and TRBJ2-5; the D gene is possibly TRBD2 (6 bases). The CDR3 has 15 amino acids. Per the germline V gene, CDR1 is LGHNT and CDR2 is FRNRAP. V was pared by 5 bases and J by 1 base, with 14 bases between. The CDR3 loop reads CASGPWYGSQETQYF. DNA of the CDR3: TGTGCTAGTGGTCCATGGTACGGGAGCCAAGAGACCCAGTACTTC.

The V call is TRBV2, the J call TRBJ1-6, with D unclear. The CDR3 spans 18 residues. Trimming took 0 bases from V and 0 from J, leaving 12 bases between them. Germline V lookup: CDR1 SNHLY, CDR2 FYNNEI. CDR3 in amino acids: CASSEAGFDSSYNSPLHF. The CDR3 DNA reads TGTGCCAGCAGTGAAGCAGGGTTCGATAGCTCCTATAATTCACCCCTCCACTTT.

The chain employs TRBV7-9 and TRBJ1-2; 7 nucleotides align to TRBD1. Germline V gene data show CDR1 as SEHNR and CDR2 as FQNEAQ (reference sequence). The V segment lost 3 bases and the J segment 2 bases; nucleotides outside the gene matches: 6. The CDR3 is 15 residues long. CDR3: CASSFSWGQNYGYTF. CDR3 in DNA: TGTGCCAGCAGCTTCTCGTGGGGACAGAACTATGGCTACACCTTC.

The chain combines TRBV5-1 with TRBJ2-6; 8 nucleotides line up with TRBD2. This CDR3 comprises 19 residues. V dropped 3 bases and J dropped 0; count of bases not matched to a gene: 11. CDR1 SGHRS and CDR2 YFSETQ come from the germline V gene. CDR3 sequence: CASSSFSGLVSSGANVLTF. CDR3 DNA: TGCGCCAGCAGCTCGTTCTCGGGACTAGTTAGCTCTGGGGCCAACGTCCTGACTTTC.

The rearrangement uses TRBV18 and TRBJ2-6; D is unclear. Germline CDR1 KGHSH, CDR2 LQKENI. The V end was cut by 0 bases, the J end by 0 bases, with 6 bases between. The CDR3 runs 16 residues. CDR3 bases: TGTGCCAGCTCACCACCGTTGGGCTCTGGGGCCAACGTCCTGACTTTC. It encodes CASSPPLGSGANVLTF. The full variable domain, completed using reference TRBV18 and TRBJ2-6, is NAGVMQNPRHLVRRRGQEARLRCSPMKGHSHVYWYRQLPEEGLKFMVYLQKENIIDESGMPKERFSAEFPKEGPSILRIQQVVRGDSAAYFCASSPPLGSGANVLTFGAGSRLTVL.

This clone was found once. The rearrangement links TRBV12-5 to TRBJ2-1; 7 bases agree with TRBD1. Germline V gives CDR1 LGHNT, CDR2 FRNRAP. The CDR3 runs to 12 residues. V shed 6 bases, J shed 11 bases, and the junction held 7 bases outside the gene matches. The CDR3 is CASGRRQGQQFF. In DNA form, the CDR3 reads TGTGCTAGTGGCCGTCGACAGGGCCAGCAGTTCTTC.

DNA for the CDR3: TGCGCCAGCAGCCAGGAAGGGACAGGGAGAAACATTCAGTACTTC. This gives the protein CASSQEGTGRNIQYF. The chain employs TRBV5-1 and TRBJ2-4; 9 nucleotides line up with TRBD1. Germline V gives CDR1 SGHRS, CDR2 YFSETQ. J was trimmed by 6 bases and V by 4 bases; bases with no gene match: 8. This CDR3 contains 15 residues.

The chain links TRBV30 to TRBJ1-5, with D possibly matching TRBD1 (6 bases). V shed 0 bases and J shed 5 bases, with 14 bases lying between them. Germline loops: CDR1 GTSNPN, CDR2 SVGIG (reference sequence). This CDR3 has 15 amino acids. The CDR3 reads CAWSVLSGADQPQHF. The CDR3 bases are TGTGCCTGGAGTGTACTGTCAGGGGCCGATCAGCCCCAGCATTTT. The variable domain in full, with the rest retrieved from reference TRBV30 and TRBJ1-5, is SQTIHQWPATLVQPVGSPLSLECTVEGTSNPNLYWYRQAAGRGLQLLFYSVGIGQISSEVPQNLSASRPQDRQFILSSKKLLLSDSGFYLCAWSVLSGADQPQHFGDGTRLSIL.

The chain has TRBV6-1 and TRBJ1-4; D remains unclear. The V and J ends lost 6 bases and 0 bases respectively, with 8 bases between them. CDR3 length: 14 residues. The germline CDR1 and CDR2 sequences are MNHNS and SASEGT. In DNA form, the CDR3 reads TGTGCCAGCAGCTCGACTTCAACTAATGAAAAACTGTTTTTT. Its translation: CASSSTSTNEKLFF.

The chain couples TRBV19 to TRBJ1-4; D is unclear. V was cut by 3 bases and J by 10 bases, with 18 bases left in between. Germline V CDR1 and CDR2: LNHDA, SQIVND (reference sequence). The CDR3 spans 15 residues. CDR3 sequence (DNA): TGTGCCAGTAGTATTGAGTTCACTCCCGACGGAAAACTGTTTTTT. Protein: CASSIEFTPDGKLFF.

The chain employs TRBV27 and TRBJ1-2, with TRBD1 identical over 7 bases. The CDR3 runs to 15 residues. With 6 bases clipped from V and 2 bases from J, the junction kept 9 bases outside the gene matches. CDR1 is MNHEY, CDR2 SMNVEV, per germline (reference sequence). The chain's CDR3 is CASSAYLTGNYGYTF. For the CDR3, the DNA is TGTGCCAGCAGCGCTTACTTGACAGGGAACTATGGCTACACCTTC.

This chain uses TRBV7-9 with TRBJ1-3, with TRBD1 as a possible D gene (6 bases). The CDR3 contains 16 residues. V gave up 6 bases and J gave up 0 bases, with 15 bases separating them. Germline lookup yields CDR1 SEHNR and CDR2 FQNEAQ (reference sequence). CDR3 in amino acids: CASRPKGGPSGNTIYF. CDR3 coding DNA: TGTGCCAGCAGGCCGAAGGGGGGTCCCTCTGGAAACACCATATATTTT.

V and J are TRBV5-8 and TRBJ1-1, with D unclear. The V end lost 6 bases, the J end lost 11 bases, and 17 bases lay between the germline ends. This CDR3 has 12 amino acids. CDR1 is SGHTS and CDR2 is YDEGEE in the germline V gene. CDR3 protein: CASTLAGRWAFF. CDR3 bases: TGTGCCAGCACCCTCGCTGGGCGTTGGGCTTTCTTT.